Described below is a single TCR beta chain sequence and its context. Its antigen is unknown. The record originates from a study of cytomegalovirus exposure and HLA in healthy donors. This CDR3 comprises 13 residues. Trimming cost V 9 bases and J 4 bases; bases outside gene matches: 8. CDR1 is SNHLY, CDR2 FYNNEI, per germline. The study ran its PCR with 60 Vbeta and 13 Jbeta primers. Sequencing used immunoSEQ multiplex PCR; TCRdb keeps in-frame clones, though not all of them. The table records about 200,000 clones, 60% to 85% of them present only once. Study results and caveats: Later findings reportedly placed an Asian-associated ancestry cluster below the approximately 670-donor mean for N-insertions. An analysis was carried out at a later point. It showed that HLA-associated TCR beta chains were more clonally expanded than equally common non-associated chains. Presence/absence results assume similar sequencing depth per donor, which may not hold.

The chain links TRBV2 to TRBJ1-2; 7 bases fit TRBD1. Sequenced material: PBMCs. The receptor comes from a girl under 18 in good health and CMV-seropositive. This chain's CDR3 is CASSQGSSYGYTF. The CDR3 region has the DNA TGTGCCAGTTCACAGGGGTCGAGCTATGGCTACACCTTC.